The entry below gives a single T cell receptor beta chain sequence along with its context. The antigen remains unidentified. This CDR3 comprises 15 residues. The germline CDR1 and CDR2 sequences are SGHKS and YYEKEE (reference sequence). V dropped 4 bases and J dropped 3; count of bases not matched to a gene: 5. The sample belongs to a study of cytomegalovirus exposure and HLA in healthy donors. Broader study findings: Accurate prediction of most subjects' HLA-A and HLA-B alleles from TCR beta sequences was reported. A previous analysis found most TCR beta V segments productive roughly 87% or roughly 30% of the time. Several top significant clusters appeared, in a later analysis, to be linked to common viral pathogens.

PCR employed 60 Vbeta and 13 Jbeta primers. TCRdb's copy holds only in-frame clones and misses some; the assay was immunoSEQ multiplex PCR. In the table there are about 150,000 clones, around 80% of which are singletons. The clonotype originates from a woman aged 40-49 years in good health and CMV-seronegative. Sequenced input: PBMCs. The rearrangement links TRBV5-5 to TRBJ2-1, with 9 bases lining up with TRBD1. The CDR3 here is CASSPGGQGYNEQFF. The CDR3 DNA reads TGTGCCAGCAGCCCAGGGGGACAGGGCTACAATGAGCAGTTCTTC.